The entry below gives a single T cell receptor (beta chain) sequence along with its context. Its specificity is unknown. These data come from a study of T-cell reconstitution after alpha-beta-depleted transplantation in children. Overall study findings and caveats: Alpha-beta T cells present about two months after transplant were reported to originate from several hundred expanded graft clones. T-cell numbers and diversity, one year after transplant, stemmed largely from T cells that were newly produced.

The ends were cut back, 2 bases at V and 4 bases at J, with 22 bases in the middle. Germline CDR1 SGHRS, CDR2 YFSETQ. The CDR3 totals 17 residues. Unique molecular identifiers were incorporated when the TCRbeta library was constructed. TCRdb passed the PCR reads through MiXCR, listing each CDR3 protein once. The sample contains around 800,000 distinct CDR3 sequences, less than 20% of which appear only once. The chain combines TRBV5-1 with TRBJ2-7; D is perhaps TRBD1 or TRBD2 (5 bases each). The source material was PBMCs, mostly from graft donor cells, sampled 360 days after TCRalphabeta/CD19-depleted stem cell transplant. The TCR sequence derives from a male patient younger than 18 who had a stem cell transplant for acute lymphoblastic leukemia, so the T cells may come from the graft donor. The CDR3 DNA is TGCGCCAGCAGCTTTGGCTCCAGGGACCTACCCCCATACGAGCAGTACTTC. This translates into CASSFGSRDLPPYEQYF.